A single sample is the source of the 21 T cell receptor beta chains below, sequenced in a study of Ad26.COV2.S vaccination and SARS-CoV-2 variants. Method: immunoSEQ multiplex PCR; TCRdb's copy keeps in-frame clones and lacks some. The sample has some 390,000 clones, about 89% seen once. As for treatment: roughly 19 received Ad26.COV2.S at low or high dose, single or two shots; roughly five received placebo; per-sample allocation not given. Day 63 following the first vaccine or placebo injection was when the samples were taken. The material sequenced was peripheral blood, taken in a trial of Ad26.COV2.S vaccine versus placebo. The origin of the receptors is a person aged 18-60 years who received the Ad26.COV2.S COVID-19 vaccine or a placebo.

The chain employs TRBV19 and TRBJ2-1; TRBD1 is a possible D gene (5 bases). This CDR3 has 13 amino acids. Germline V gene lookup returns CDR1 LNHDA and CDR2 SQIVND (reference sequence). Trimming took 0 bases from V and 9 from J, leaving 9 bases between them. The CDR3 protein is CASSIDRVSEQFF. CDR3 DNA sequence: TGTGCCAGTAGTATAGACAGGGTTAGTGAGCAGTTCTTC.

This chain connects TRBV14 to TRBJ1-2; possibly TRBD1 for D (5 bases). Trimming took off 0 bases at V and 5 bases at J, with 7 bases between the two ends. Germline V CDR1 and CDR2: SGHDN, FVKESK. The CDR3 loop spans 13 amino acids. The CDR3: CASSQDRQYGYTF. The DNA of the CDR3 is TGTGCCAGCAGCCAAGATCGACAGTATGGCTACACCTTC.

The chain couples TRBV7-6 to TRBJ2-5; D possibly corresponds to TRBD2 (5 bases). Germline lookup yields CDR1 SGHVS and CDR2 FNYEAQ. The CDR3 runs to 14 residues. V was pared by 1 base and J by 6 bases, with 12 bases between. The CDR3 sequence: CASSLEGGGQTQYF. The DNA of the CDR3 is TGTGCCAGCAGCTTAGAGGGTGGCGGGCAGACCCAGTACTTC.

This clone was detected once. The V and J genes are TRBV6-5 and TRBJ1-5; D unclear. The germline gives CDR1 MNHEY, CDR2 SVGAGI. Trimming removed 2 bases at V and 1 base at J, with 6 bases between. CDR3 length equals 14 residues. CDR3 region: CASSYKQSNQPQHF. In DNA form, the CDR3 reads TGTGCCAGCAGTTACAAACAGAGCAATCAGCCCCAGCATTTT.

The V call is TRBV19, the J call TRBJ1-5; 10 bases map to TRBD1. The CDR3 totals 16 residues. The germline CDR1 and CDR2 sequences are LNHDA and SQIVND (reference sequence). Trimming at V came to 6 bases and at J to 2 bases, leaving 7 bases not matched to a gene. CDR3 in DNA: TGTGCCAGTAGAGCGACAGGGGGCGTGGGCAATCAGCCCCAGCATTTT. Amino acids: CASRATGGVGNQPQHF.

The chain joins TRBV30 to TRBJ2-6; D remains ambiguous. V shed 0 bases and J shed 4 bases, with 10 bases lying between them. The CDR3 has 15 residues. Germline V CDR1 and CDR2: GTSNPN, SVGIG (reference sequence). CDR3 coding DNA: TGTGCCTGGAGTGTTACCGACTGGGGGGCCAACGTCCTGACTTTC. This translates into CAWSVTDWGANVLTF.

The genes are TRBV10-2 and TRBJ1-2; no clear D gene. Deletions cut 5 bases from V and 4 bases from J, with 8 bases between. The CDR3 consists of 12 residues. Looked up from germline, CDR1 is WSHSY and CDR2 is SAAADI. The CDR3 DNA sequence: TGCGCCAGCAGTCCGGGCCTCTATGGCTACACCTTC. Translated: CASSPGLYGYTF.

The gene calls are TRBV28 and TRBJ2-3; 10 bases line up with TRBD2. This CDR3 has 15 amino acids. In germline, CDR1 is MDHEN, CDR2 SYDVKM. With 5 bases clipped from V and 4 bases from J, the junction kept 6 bases outside the gene matches. The CDR3 nucleotides read TGTGCCAGCAGTGACGCTAGCGGGAGCGCAGATACGCAGTATTTT. It yields the protein CASSDASGSADTQYF.

This chain connects TRBV3-1 (or the pseudogene TRBV3-2) to TRBJ1-1; D gene unclear. CDR1 and CDR2 from the germline V gene are LGHDT and YNNKEL (reference sequence). V was cut by 1 base and J by 0 bases, with 9 bases left in between. CDR3 length: 15 residues. The CDR3 DNA follows: TGTGCCAGCAGCCAAGGTGGGGTGATGAACACTGAAGCTTTCTTT. Translating gives CASSQGGVMNTEAFF.

This chain joins TRBV6-1 and TRBJ2-5; 8 nucleotides agree with TRBD1. CDR1 is MNHNS and CDR2 is SASEGT in the germline V gene. The CDR3 covers 15 residues. V gave up 3 bases and J gave up 4 bases; unmatched junction bases: 7. The CDR3 spells CASSEGPGGVETQYF. CDR3 coding DNA: TGTGCCAGCAGTGAGGGGCCAGGGGGCGTAGAGACCCAGTACTTC.

The chain recombines TRBV28 with TRBJ2-7, with D possibly matching TRBD2 (5 bases). CDR1 MDHEN and CDR2 SYDVKM come from the germline V gene. The ends were cut back, 3 bases at V and 2 bases at J, with 8 bases in the middle. CDR3 length: 13 residues. The CDR3, as DNA: TGTGCCAGCAGTTTCGGGATCCCCTACGAGCAGTACTTC. Its protein is CASSFGIPYEQYF.

The chain carries TRBV5-1 and TRBJ2-2; possible D gene TRBD1, 5 bases. V lost 3 bases, J lost 4 bases, and 10 bases lay in between. Germline V gene sequence: CDR1 SGHRS, CDR2 YFSETQ. The CDR3 spans 14 residues. Here the CDR3 DNA reads TGCGCCAGCAGCTATCAGGGAAGCACCGGGGAGCTGTTTTTT. This sequence encodes CASSYQGSTGELFF.

The chain couples TRBV5-8 to TRBJ2-7; 8 bases align to TRBD2. V lost 0 bases, J lost 7 bases, and 9 bases stayed unmatched. The CDR3 runs to 15 residues. Germline V lookup: CDR1 SGHTS, CDR2 YDEGEE. The DNA for the CDR3 is TGTGCCAGCAGCTTGGCGGCAGCGGGAGCCGGGGAGCAGTACTTC. Protein sequence: CASSLAAAGAGEQYF.

CDR3 bases: TGTGCCAGCTGGGTCGGCTCCTATAATTCACCCCTCCACTTT. This encodes CASWVGSYNSPLHF. The rearrangement joins TRBV28 to TRBJ1-6; D is ambiguous. Between the trimmed V and J ends, which lost 8 bases and 0 bases, there was a span of 8 bases. The CDR3 runs 14 residues. The V gene's germline CDR1 is MDHEN and CDR2 SYDVKM.

The chain carries TRBV5-8 and TRBJ2-1; 13 bases match TRBD2. V dropped 1 base and J dropped 6; count of bases not matched to a gene: 4. CDR1 is SGHTS and CDR2 is YDEGEE in the germline V gene. The length of the CDR3 is 16 residues. CDR3 sequence: CASSLKGLAGFNEQFF. Here the CDR3 DNA reads TGTGCCAGCAGCTTGAAGGGACTAGCGGGATTCAATGAGCAGTTCTTC.

This clone appeared a single time. V is TRBV5-1 and J is TRBJ2-1; 14 bases match TRBD2. Trimming took 4 bases from V and 8 from J; bases not matched to a gene: 5. This CDR3 contains 15 residues. Germline V gene data show CDR1 as SGHRS and CDR2 as YFSETQ. CDR3 DNA sequence: TGCGCCAGCAGCGGGGGACTAGCGGGAGTGCATGAGCAGTTCTTC. Protein sequence: CASSGGLAGVHEQFF. Looking up the rest from reference TRBV5-1 and TRBJ2-1 gives the full variable domain: KAGVTQTPRYLIKTRGQQVTLSCSPISGHRSVSWYQQTPGQGLQFLFEYFSETQRNKGNFPGRFSGRQFSNSRSEMNVSTLELGDSALYLCASSGGLAGVHEQFFGPGTRLTVL.

The chain couples TRBV30 to TRBJ2-3, with D possibly TRBD2 on 6 matching bases. CDR3 length: 14 amino acids. Germline CDR1 reads GTSNPN; CDR2 reads SVGIG (reference sequence). V was shortened by 0 bases and J by 6 bases, with 13 bases between the two germline ends. The CDR3: CAWSVVAGRDTQYF. The CDR3 DNA reads as TGTGCCTGGAGTGTCGTTGCGGGACGGGATACGCAGTATTTT.

This clone occurred once. This chain connects TRBV20-1 to TRBJ1-5; D is unresolved. The ends were cut back, 3 bases at V and 11 bases at J, with 11 bases in the middle. Germline-derived CDR1 and CDR2 are DFQATT and SNEGSKA (reference sequence). The CDR3 is 11 amino acids. DNA of the CDR3: TGCAGTGCTAGGGTAAGGCGGGCCCAGCATTTT. It yields the protein CSARVRRAQHF.

The V and J genes are TRBV14 and TRBJ2-1; TRBD2 aligns across 7 bases. V was pared by 0 bases and J by 6 bases, with 2 bases of the junction left unmatched. The germline CDR1 and CDR2 sequences are SGHDN and FVKESK. The CDR3 loop spans 14 amino acids. CDR3 coding DNA: TGTGCCAGCAGCCAAGAACTAGCGAGCAATGAGCAGTTCTTC. Protein sequence: CASSQELASNEQFF.

This clone was observed once. The rearrangement links TRBV25-1 to TRBJ1-4, with 10 bases aligning to TRBD1. Germline V gene data show CDR1 as MGHDK and CDR2 as SYGVNS. The V segment lost 6 bases and the J segment 7 bases; nucleotides outside the gene matches: 8. The CDR3 extends over 15 amino acids. The CDR3 reads CASRSRDRGSEKLFF. CDR3 sequence (DNA): TGTGCCAGCAGGTCACGGGACAGGGGAAGTGAAAAACTGTTTTTT.

The chain joins TRBV28 to TRBJ1-4; D is ambiguous. The CDR3 extends over 13 amino acids. Germline assignment: CDR1 MDHEN and CDR2 SYDVKM. V was trimmed by 5 bases and J by 8 bases, leaving 12 bases between them. The CDR3: CASSPSTEEKLFF. CDR3 nucleotide sequence: TGTGCCAGCAGTCCCTCAACGGAGGAAAAACTGTTTTTT.